These T cell receptor beta chains were read from a single sample in a study of blood T cell repertoires in COVID-19. Clones were read by immunoSEQ multiplex PCR, and TCRdb kept only the in-frame ones, dropping some. This table holds about 150,000 clones, 84% found once. Sequencing input: peripheral blood. All receptors come from a man aged 70-80 years with acute or convalescent COVID-19. CDR3s include the opening cysteine and the closing phenylalanine or tryptophan. Fields, in order: J gene, D gene, clone size, V gene, CDR3 DNA, CDR3 protein. The D gene is left open where the match is weak. Clone size is given for some rows only: seen once, a few or many times, or a class if the clone is expanded.

J gene: TRBJ2-1
D gene: TRBD2
clone size: .
V gene: TRBV5-1
CDR3 DNA: TGCGCCAGCAGCTTGGGGACTAGGGCACATGAGCAGTTCTTC
CDR3 protein: CASSLGTRAHEQFF

J gene: TRBJ2-7
D gene: .
clone size: .
V gene: TRBV21-1
CDR3 DNA: TGTGCCAGCAGCATGAAACCCCCGGGTGAGTACGAGCAGTACTTC
CDR3 protein: CASSMKPPGEYEQYF

J gene: TRBJ2-1
D gene: TRBD1
clone size: few
V gene: TRBV9
CDR3 DNA: TGTGCCAGCAGCGTAGATGGACAGGTTTCGGGGACCAATGAGCAGTTCTTC
CDR3 protein: CASSVDGQVSGTNEQFF

J gene: TRBJ1-2
D gene: .
clone size: .
V gene: TRBV7-9
CDR3 DNA: TGTGCCAGCAGCCCCAATATCGGTTATGGCTACACCTTC
CDR3 protein: CASSPNIGYGYTF

J gene: TRBJ2-2
D gene: TRBD1
clone size: .
V gene: TRBV24-1
CDR3 DNA: TGTGCCACCTCCACCAGGGGGCAAACCGGGGAGCTGTTTTTT
CDR3 protein: CATSTRGQTGELFF

J gene: TRBJ1-2
D gene: TRBD1
clone size: .
V gene: TRBV10-3
CDR3 DNA: TGTGCCATCAGGGAGGGGGCGTCTGGCTACACCTTC
CDR3 protein: CAIREGASGYTF

J gene: TRBJ1-2
D gene: TRBD1
clone size: .
V gene: TRBV6-5
CDR3 DNA: TGTGCCAGCCACAGCGGGCAGGGGGTTTCTTTTGGCTACACCTTC
CDR3 protein: CASHSGQGVSFGYTF

J gene: TRBJ2-5
D gene: TRBD1
clone size: .
V gene: TRBV9
CDR3 DNA: TGTGCCAGCAGCGTAAGGGGGCGGTGGGAGACCCAGTACTTC
CDR3 protein: CASSVRGRWETQYF

J gene: TRBJ2-7
D gene: TRBD1
clone size: .
V gene: TRBV7-9
CDR3 DNA: TGTGCCAGCAGCCTCAGGGGGCAAGGCTACGAGCAGTACTTC
CDR3 protein: CASSLRGQGYEQYF

J gene: TRBJ1-2
D gene: TRBD1
clone size: .
V gene: TRBV18
CDR3 DNA: TGTGCCAGCTCACCCATCGCCGGGGACAGGGATGGCTATGGCTACACCTTC
CDR3 protein: CASSPIAGDRDGYGYTF

J gene: TRBJ2-7
D gene: .
clone size: .
V gene: TRBV5-1
CDR3 DNA: TGCGCCAGCTTCCGGGACATTTACTCCTACGAGCAGTACTTC
CDR3 protein: CASFRDIYSYEQYF

J gene: TRBJ1-1
D gene: .
clone size: .
V gene: TRBV11-1
CDR3 DNA: TGTGCCAGCACCCCGGCGGGGCTTAGGACTGAAGCTTTCTTT
CDR3 protein: CASTPAGLRTEAFF

J gene: TRBJ2-5
D gene: TRBD2
clone size: .
V gene: TRBV7-2
CDR3 DNA: TGTGCCAGCAGCTTATCCCGCGGACTAGCGGGGGCTCCACAGACCCAGTACTTC
CDR3 protein: CASSLSRGLAGAPQTQYF

J gene: TRBJ2-7
D gene: TRBD1
clone size: .
V gene: TRBV5-1
CDR3 DNA: TGCGCCAGCAGCGGGGGACAGCCCGGCTCCTACGAGCAGTACTTC
CDR3 protein: CASSGGQPGSYEQYF

J gene: TRBJ2-7
D gene: TRBD1
clone size: .
V gene: TRBV5-1
CDR3 DNA: TGCGCCAGCAGCTTGGCTACAGGGACAGGGACCTACGAGCAGTACTTC
CDR3 protein: CASSLATGTGTYEQYF

J gene: TRBJ1-2
D gene: .
clone size: .
V gene: TRBV11-1
CDR3 DNA: TGTGCCAGCAGCTTATTGGACAACAACTATGGCTACACCTTC
CDR3 protein: CASSLLDNNYGYTF

J gene: TRBJ1-4
D gene: .
clone size: .
V gene: TRBV7-2
CDR3 DNA: TGTGCCAGCAGCTTAGCGACCCGAGGGCCCAATGAAAAACTGTTTTTT
CDR3 protein: CASSLATRGPNEKLFF

J gene: TRBJ2-7
D gene: .
clone size: .
V gene: TRBV19
CDR3 DNA: TGTGCCAGTAGTCCGCGGACAGAATCCGAGCAGTACTTC
CDR3 protein: CASSPRTESEQYF

J gene: TRBJ2-1
D gene: .
clone size: .
V gene: TRBV30
CDR3 DNA: TGTGCCTGGAGTGTACAAGGAGTGGATGAGCAGTTCTTC
CDR3 protein: CAWSVQGVDEQFF

J gene: TRBJ2-7
D gene: .
clone size: .
V gene: TRBV6-5
CDR3 DNA: TGTGCCAGCAGTTACCTCAGCTCCTACGAGCAGTACTTC
CDR3 protein: CASSYLSSYEQYF

J gene: TRBJ2-1
D gene: TRBD2
clone size: .
V gene: TRBV5-8
CDR3 DNA: TGTGCCAGCAGCTTCTCCGGGACTAGCGGTTACAATGAGCAGTTCTTC
CDR3 protein: CASSFSGTSGYNEQFF

J gene: TRBJ1-5
D gene: .
clone size: .
V gene: TRBV15
CDR3 DNA: TGTGCCACCAGCAGCCACGGGCAGGGACTGAATCAGCCCCAGCATTTT
CDR3 protein: CATSSHGQGLNQPQHF

J gene: TRBJ2-3
D gene: TRBD2
clone size: .
V gene: TRBV29-1
CDR3 DNA: TGCAGCGTCGCCGGGACTAGCGGTGCTAGCACAGATACGCAGTATTTT
CDR3 protein: CSVAGTSGASTDTQYF